The clone carrying this T cell receptor (beta chain) was seen more than once but under ten times. This sample was taken from a study of regulatory T cells in long-lasting Graves disease. Germline values: CDR1 SNHLY, CDR2 FYNNEI. The CDR3 loop spans 15 amino acids. Trimming took 7 bases from V and 8 from J, leaving 20 bases between them. Through Arm-PCR of CDR3 regions and iRepertoire HTBI primers, TCR beta libraries were built. TCRdb redid the calling of the multiplex PCR reads with MiXCR, one entry per CDR3 protein. The sample has around 480,000 distinct CDR3 sequences, about 16% seen once; the top ten hold roughly 25%. Sample time point: newly diagnosed GD, antithyroid drugs for less than 3 months. The TCR library was made from RNA extracted from PBMCs. These data were also filed under a second study, of T cells in Graves' hyperthyroidism and ophthalmopathy.

This TCR was recovered from a woman aged 40 to 65 with Graves disease. This chain uses TRBV2 with TRBJ1-4; perhaps TRBD1 as D (5 bases). Source: peripheral blood mononuclear cells (PBMCs), taken at new diagnosis, from a patient treated with antithyroid drugs. The CDR3 is CASTSSGTRVEKLFF. The CDR3 nucleotides are TGTGCCAGCACCTCGTCCGGGACTCGGGTCGAAAAACTGTTTTTT.